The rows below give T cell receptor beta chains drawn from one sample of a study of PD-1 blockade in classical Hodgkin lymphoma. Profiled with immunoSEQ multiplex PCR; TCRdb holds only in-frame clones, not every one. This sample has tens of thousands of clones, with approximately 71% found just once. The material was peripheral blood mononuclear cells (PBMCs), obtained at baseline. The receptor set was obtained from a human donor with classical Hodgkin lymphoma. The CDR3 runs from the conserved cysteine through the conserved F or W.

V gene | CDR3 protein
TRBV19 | CASSIYQGSTGELFF
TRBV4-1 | CASSQVGLAGAEEQYF
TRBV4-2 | CASSQILAGAGPDTQYF
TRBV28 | CASSLLAGGQDTQYF
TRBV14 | CASSQGQGRVNTEAFF
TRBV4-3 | CASSQDHNNSPLHF
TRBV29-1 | CSVDLWLAGYNEQFF
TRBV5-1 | CASSLVRGNEKLFF
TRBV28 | CASSLFLEGLGQSATNEKLFF
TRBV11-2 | CASSQKRGALDRVYGYTF
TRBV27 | CASAISDGTYEQYF
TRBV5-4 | CASSIGTGSSYEQYF
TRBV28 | CASRGDRGLDGYTF
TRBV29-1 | CSVSQGNYEQYF
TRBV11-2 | CASSFGQGPYEQYF
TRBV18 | CASSQTYSYEQYF
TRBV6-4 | CASSHYRGNEQFF
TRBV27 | CASIAGGITDTQYF
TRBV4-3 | CASSRGSGETQYF
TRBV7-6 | CASSSGQGNPHEQYF
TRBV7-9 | CASSPHRGNQETQYF
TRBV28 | CASSLAGTSSYEQYF
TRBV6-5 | CASSYSGEPTDTQYF
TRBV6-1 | CASSVLPTGNTEAFF
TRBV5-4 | CASSLDRGTEAFF
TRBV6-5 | CASSYPPPGQGAEQYF
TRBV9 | CASSVALAGGTGELFF
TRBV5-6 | CASISYAGTGDTEAFF
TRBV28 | CASRLGGYTF
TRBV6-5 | CASPDILAFYEQYF
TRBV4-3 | CASSPLVGQETQYF
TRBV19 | CASSYDGSGNTIYF
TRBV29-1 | CSALGGISYNEQFF
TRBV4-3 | CASSQESGSRNYGYTF
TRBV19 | CASRAGTSGIWEQYF
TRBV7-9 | CASRAQGQKTGELFF
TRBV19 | CASTPRGSGRQETQYF
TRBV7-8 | CASSLGDYTYNEQFF
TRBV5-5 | CASTPGLASYQNIQYF
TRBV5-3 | CARSYRDRETYEQYF
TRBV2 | CASIREQNNEQFF
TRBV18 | CASSPVFIEQFF
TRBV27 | CASSVILNTEAFF
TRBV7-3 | CASSPGSGSMTDTQYF
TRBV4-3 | CASSQGWGFGYTF
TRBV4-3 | CASSQMLDFSYEQYF
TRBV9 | CASSVDLLNTEAFF
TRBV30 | CAWWGEGYGRYEQYF
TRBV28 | CASLLPIGATETQYF
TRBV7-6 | CASSLPPAGGGYEQYF
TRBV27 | CASRSTGIGEQYF
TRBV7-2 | CASSWNQNQPQHF
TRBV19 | CASSWGGTYEQYF
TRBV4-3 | CASGPPYF